The 12 T cell receptor beta chains below were found in one sample sequenced in a study of identical twins. In TCRdb, the 5' RACE reads were re-called with MiXCR into one record per CDR3 protein. Counted here are about 720,000 distinct CDR3 sequences, about 20% occurring once; the ten biggest clones make up about 12%. These data also formed part of another study, on T cells expressing NK-cell markers.

Sequencing was carried out using PBMCs. The receptor source for this set is a woman younger than 30 in good health.

The V gene is TRBV29-1, the J gene TRBJ2-1, with D unclear. Germline CDR1 is SQVTM and CDR2 is ANQGSEA. V was clipped by 4 bases and J by 0 bases, with 13 bases between them. The CDR3 sequence is 15 residues long. The CDR3 protein is CSVVGQDISYNEQFF. The DNA for the CDR3 is TGCAGCGTTGTAGGTCAGGATATCTCCTACAATGAGCAGTTCTTC.

The J gene is TRBJ2-7, the V gene TRBV5-6, with 8 bases identical to TRBD1. The germline CDR1 and CDR2 sequences are SGHDT and YYEEEE. Germline trimming cut 3 bases from V and 6 bases from J; bases unmatched to any gene: 8. The CDR3 loop spans 14 amino acids. CDR3 loop: CASSYISGGGEQYF. As DNA, the CDR3 is TGTGCCAGCAGCTATATCTCAGGGGGCGGCGAGCAGTACTTC.

The chain has TRBV4-1 and TRBJ2-7; D gene unclear. V was cut by 2 bases and J by 5 bases, with 7 bases left in between. Germline loops: CDR1 MGHRA, CDR2 YSYEKL. The CDR3 spans 12 residues. In DNA, the CDR3 is TGCGCCAGCAGCCAAAACAGCCACGAGCAGTACTTC. Encoded protein: CASSQNSHEQYF.

The genes are TRBV24-1 and TRBJ1-2; no firm D call. Germline CDR1 KGHDR, CDR2 SFDVKD. The CDR3 is 13 residues long. Between the trimmed V and J ends, which lost 3 bases and 4 bases, there was a span of 8 bases. This CDR3 is CATSDVRGYGYTF. The DNA for the CDR3 is TGTGCCACCAGTGATGTCCGGGGCTATGGCTACACCTTC.

This clonotype was counted only a few times. The V and J genes are TRBV2 and TRBJ2-3; 7 bases line up with TRBD2. With 2 bases clipped from V and 1 base from J, the junction kept 3 bases outside the gene matches. CDR3 size: 15 residues. Germline V gene data show CDR1 as SNHLY and CDR2 as FYNNEI. CDR3 nucleotide sequence: TGTGCCAGCAGTGAAATGGGGGGGGGCACAGATACGCAGTATTTT. Protein sequence: CASSEMGGGTDTQYF.

In its sample, this clonotype was seen a few times. The rearrangement joins TRBV9 to TRBJ2-1; possibly TRBD2 for D (6 bases). The CDR3 spans 14 residues. The germline V gene has CDR1 SGDLS and CDR2 YYNGEE. V gave up 0 bases and J gave up 7 bases, with 11 bases separating them. CDR3 DNA: TGTGCCAGCAGCGTAGGACTAGAGAGGAATGAGCAGTTCTTC. Its translation: CASSVGLERNEQFF.

The table lists this clonotype with many counts. The chain carries TRBV12-3 or TRBV12-4 and TRBJ2-7; a weak D match, TRBD1 (6 bases). CDR3 size: 14 residues. V was pared by 6 bases and J by 4 bases, with 16 bases between. This chain's CDR3 is CASSLRQQGYEQYF. The CDR3, as DNA: TGTGCCAGCAGCCTGAGACAACAGGGATACGAGCAGTACTTC.

The CDR3 DNA sequence: TGTGCCAGCAGCCCAGCCGGGGACTATGGCTACACCTTC. Encoded protein: CASSPAGDYGYTF. The chain is built from TRBV7-9 and TRBJ1-2; the D is unclear. There are 13 residues in the CDR3. Looked up from germline, CDR1 is SEHNR and CDR2 is FQNEAQ (reference sequence). V dropped 5 bases and J dropped 3 bases, with 10 bases sitting between them.

This clonotype appeared many times. The J gene is TRBJ2-1, the V gene TRBV14; D not resolved. The V end lost 0 bases, the J end lost 2 bases, and 20 bases lay between the germline ends. Germline values: CDR1 SGHDN, CDR2 FVKESK. This CDR3 has 19 residues. The CDR3 protein is CASSQDRSRGTSPYNEQFF. CDR3 nucleotides: TGTGCCAGCAGCCAAGACCGTAGCCGTGGCACGTCCCCCTACAATGAGCAGTTCTTC. Supplemented by reference TRBV14 and TRBJ2-1, the full variable domain reads EAGVTQFPSHSVIEKGQTVTLRCDPISGHDNLYWYRRVMGKEIKFLLHFVKESKQDESGMPNNRFLAERTGGTYSTLKVQPAELEDSGVYFCASSQDRSRGTSPYNEQFFGPGTRLTVL.

The rearrangement joins TRBV12-3 or TRBV12-4 to TRBJ2-7; 9 bases are a match to TRBD1. J was trimmed by 3 bases and V by 4 bases; bases with no gene match: 7. CDR3 length: 15 residues. The CDR3 sequence: CASSWSLTGGYEQYF. The CDR3 coding sequence is TGTGCCAGCAGTTGGTCGTTGACAGGGGGCTACGAGCAGTACTTC.

This sequence joins TRBV3-1 and TRBJ1-2; TRBD1 agrees at 8 bases. After removal of 3 bases from V and 8 bases from J, the junction contained 8 bases not matched to a gene. CDR3 length: 14 residues. Per germline, CDR1 LGHDT and CDR2 YNNKEL (reference sequence). CDR3 nucleotide sequence: TGTGCCAGCAGCCATACGGCAGGGGGCAACGGCTACACCTTC. It codes for CASSHTAGGNGYTF.

The chain has TRBV20-1 and TRBJ1-2, with a possible D match to TRBD1 (5 bases). Germline V gene lookup returns CDR1 DFQATT and CDR2 SNEGSKA (reference sequence). V dropped 3 bases and J dropped 5 bases, with 13 bases sitting between them. The CDR3 runs to 13 residues. The CDR3 nucleotides read TGCAGTGCTAGGGCACGGCGGGGGTATGGCTACACCTTC. Translation: CSARARRGYGYTF.